Listed below are T cell receptor beta chains from one sample, sequenced in a study of blood T cell repertoires in COVID-19. Sequencing used immunoSEQ multiplex PCR; TCRdb keeps in-frame clones, though not all of them. This table has about 82,000 clones, roughly three quarters appearing once. Sequencing was done on a sample of peripheral blood. These receptor sequences come from a man between 60 and 70 years old with COVID-19, enrolled during active disease. Both conserved end residues are part of each CDR3. The D gene is left open where the match is weak. Clone size is stated in some rows and not others, as once, few, many or a class when expanded.

clone size: few; J gene: TRBJ2-3; D gene: TRBD2; V gene: TRBV11-3; CDR3 protein: CASSPGRGAGSSDTQYF; CDR3 DNA: TGTGCCAGCAGCCCAGGGCGGGGAGCGGGATCTTCAGATACGCAGTATTTT
clone size: -; J gene: TRBJ2-7; D gene: TRBD2; V gene: TRBV27; CDR3 protein: CASRRLAGGSYEQYF; CDR3 DNA: TGTGCCAGCAGACGACTAGCGGGAGGTTCCTACGAGCAGTACTTC
clone size: -; J gene: TRBJ2-1; D gene: TRBD2; V gene: TRBV19; CDR3 protein: CASTTSGAYYNEQFF; CDR3 DNA: TGTGCCAGTACGACTAGCGGGGCCTACTACAATGAGCAGTTCTTC
clone size: -; J gene: TRBJ2-5; D gene: TRBD2; V gene: TRBV2; CDR3 protein: CASSGPSGGSSIETQYF; CDR3 DNA: TGTGCCAGCAGTGGTCCTAGCGGGGGGTCCTCCATAGAGACCCAGTACTTC
clone size: -; J gene: TRBJ1-5; D gene: TRBD1; V gene: TRBV5-5; CDR3 protein: CASSWGQGLQPQHF; CDR3 DNA: TGTGCCAGCAGCTGGGGACAGGGCCTTCAGCCCCAGCATTTT
clone size: -; J gene: TRBJ2-1; D gene: TRBD2; V gene: TRBV14; CDR3 protein: CASSPRLAGGHEQFF; CDR3 DNA: TGTGCCAGCAGCCCGAGACTAGCGGGGGGGCATGAGCAGTTCTTC
clone size: -; J gene: TRBJ1-4; D gene: -; V gene: TRBV9; CDR3 protein: CASSEKTGANEKLFF; CDR3 DNA: TGTGCCAGCAGCGAGAAGACAGGAGCTAATGAAAAACTGTTTTTT
clone size: -; J gene: TRBJ1-2; D gene: -; V gene: TRBV21-1; CDR3 protein: CASRSEGASNYGYTF; CDR3 DNA: TGTGCCAGCCGTTCTGAGGGGGCTTCTAACTATGGCTACACCTTC
clone size: -; J gene: TRBJ2-7; D gene: TRBD2; V gene: TRBV2; CDR3 protein: CARRLAPYEQYF; CDR3 DNA: TGTGCCAGGAGACTAGCACCCTACGAGCAGTACTTC
clone size: -; J gene: TRBJ2-7; D gene: -; V gene: TRBV5-1; CDR3 protein: CASSLTGSYEQYF; CDR3 DNA: TGCGCCAGCAGCTTGACAGGTTCCTACGAGCAGTACTTC
clone size: -; J gene: TRBJ1-6; D gene: -; V gene: TRBV3-1/TRBV3-2; CDR3 protein: CASSQGTVYNSPLHF; CDR3 DNA: TGTGCCAGCAGCCAAGGCACAGTCTATAATTCACCCCTCCACTTT
clone size: -; J gene: TRBJ1-1; D gene: -; V gene: TRBV27; CDR3 protein: CASRRDPREGAEAFF; CDR3 DNA: TGTGCCAGCAGGCGCGACCCCCGGGAGGGAGCTGAAGCTTTCTTT
clone size: -; J gene: TRBJ1-1; D gene: TRBD1; V gene: TRBV9; CDR3 protein: CASSAAGWDSEAFF; CDR3 DNA: TGTGCCAGCAGCGCAGCCGGTTGGGACAGTGAAGCTTTCTTT
clone size: -; J gene: TRBJ2-3; D gene: -; V gene: TRBV4-1; CDR3 protein: CASSHRTDTDTQYF; CDR3 DNA: TGCGCCAGCAGCCATAGGACAGACACAGATACGCAGTATTTT
clone size: -; J gene: TRBJ2-1; D gene: TRBD2; V gene: TRBV5-1; CDR3 protein: CASSFGTSGRSEQFF; CDR3 DNA: TGCGCCAGCAGCTTTGGGACTAGCGGGAGGAGTGAGCAGTTCTTC
clone size: -; J gene: TRBJ2-5; D gene: -; V gene: TRBV12-3/TRBV12-4; CDR3 protein: CASRDRQETQYF; CDR3 DNA: TGTGCCAGCAGAGACAGACAAGAGACCCAGTACTTC
clone size: -; J gene: TRBJ1-3; D gene: -; V gene: TRBV5-1; CDR3 protein: CASSLGSGTGNTIYF; CDR3 DNA: TGCGCCAGCAGCTTAGGCTCCGGGACTGGAAACACCATATATTTT
clone size: -; J gene: TRBJ2-2; D gene: TRBD2; V gene: TRBV18; CDR3 protein: CASSPLGLAGSNTGELFF; CDR3 DNA: TGTGCCAGCTCACCCTTAGGACTAGCGGGATCGAACACCGGGGAGCTGTTTTTT
clone size: -; J gene: TRBJ2-3; D gene: -; V gene: TRBV4-1; CDR3 protein: CASSQVGPGRGKSVTDTQYF; CDR3 DNA: TGCGCCAGCAGCCAAGTGGGCCCAGGGAGGGGGAAGTCTGTCACAGATACGCAGTATTTT
clone size: -; J gene: TRBJ2-7; D gene: -; V gene: TRBV6-5; CDR3 protein: CASSPEGAYEQYF; CDR3 DNA: TGTGCCAGCAGCCCCGAGGGGGCCTACGAGCAGTACTTC
clone size: -; J gene: TRBJ2-5; D gene: TRBD1; V gene: TRBV11-3; CDR3 protein: CASSFGQGQETQYF; CDR3 DNA: TGTGCCAGCAGCTTCGGACAGGGACAAGAGACCCAGTACTTC
clone size: -; J gene: TRBJ2-2; D gene: -; V gene: TRBV5-6; CDR3 protein: CASSLEGVTYTGELFF; CDR3 DNA: TGTGCCAGCAGCTTGGAGGGGGTTACTTACACCGGGGAGCTGTTTTTT
clone size: many; J gene: TRBJ1-1; D gene: -; V gene: TRBV30; CDR3 protein: CAWSLTGEAFF; CDR3 DNA: TGTGCCTGGAGTCTAACAGGGGAAGCTTTCTTT
clone size: -; J gene: TRBJ1-2; D gene: -; V gene: TRBV11-3; CDR3 protein: CASSLDLGRVGYGYTF; CDR3 DNA: TGTGCCAGCAGCTTAGATCTGGGCAGGGTCGGCTATGGCTACACCTTC
clone size: -; J gene: TRBJ2-3; D gene: TRBD2; V gene: TRBV3-1/TRBV3-2; CDR3 protein: CASSQELREGSTQYF; CDR3 DNA: TGTGCCAGCAGCCAAGAACTCCGGGAGGGCTCTACGCAGTATTTT
clone size: -; J gene: TRBJ2-1; D gene: -; V gene: TRBV20-1; CDR3 protein: CSAGTGSLPFF; CDR3 DNA: TGCAGTGCGGGAACCGGGAGCCTCCCGTTCTTC
clone size: few; J gene: TRBJ2-7; D gene: TRBD1; V gene: TRBV6-6; CDR3 protein: CASSPRGTGTGEQYF; CDR3 DNA: TGTGCCAGCAGCCCACGAGGGACAGGGACGGGAGAGCAGTACTTC
clone size: -; J gene: TRBJ1-5; D gene: TRBD1; V gene: TRBV5-1; CDR3 protein: CASSRKRTGPKIYSNQPQHF; CDR3 DNA: TGCGCCAGCAGCCGGAAAAGGACAGGCCCCAAAATTTATAGCAATCAGCCCCAGCATTTT
clone size: -; J gene: TRBJ1-4; D gene: TRBD1; V gene: TRBV2; CDR3 protein: CASSDLGQVNEKLFF; CDR3 DNA: TGTGCCAGCAGTGACTTGGGACAGGTTAATGAAAAACTGTTTTTT
clone size: -; J gene: TRBJ1-1; D gene: -; V gene: TRBV6-5; CDR3 protein: CASSRQVNTEAFF; CDR3 DNA: TGTGCCAGCAGTCGACAGGTGAACACTGAAGCTTTCTTT
clone size: -; J gene: TRBJ2-3; D gene: TRBD2; V gene: TRBV19; CDR3 protein: CASGGSGSYDTQYF; CDR3 DNA: TGTGCCAGTGGGGGGAGCGGGAGTTACGATACGCAGTATTTT
clone size: -; J gene: TRBJ1-1; D gene: -; V gene: TRBV6-4; CDR3 protein: CASSHPIGTSGLRAFF; CDR3 DNA: TGTGCCAGCAGTCACCCGATAGGGACTAGCGGTTTGAGGGCTTTCTTT
clone size: -; J gene: TRBJ1-5; D gene: TRBD1; V gene: TRBV19; CDR3 protein: CASRRTGPHQPQHF; CDR3 DNA: TGTGCCAGTAGGAGGACAGGCCCCCATCAGCCCCAGCATTTT
clone size: -; J gene: TRBJ2-5; D gene: -; V gene: TRBV5-4; CDR3 protein: CASSGRTGQETQYF; CDR3 DNA: TGTGCCAGCAGCGGGAGGACAGGACAAGAGACCCAGTACTTC
clone size: -; J gene: TRBJ2-2; D gene: TRBD1; V gene: TRBV5-8; CDR3 protein: CASSRLVQGVGELFF; CDR3 DNA: TGTGCCAGCAGCCGTCTGGTGCAGGGGGTAGGGGAGCTGTTTTTT
clone size: -; J gene: TRBJ2-1; D gene: TRBD2; V gene: TRBV9; CDR3 protein: CASSPEGTSGFFKRNEQFF; CDR3 DNA: TGTGCCAGCAGCCCAGAGGGGACTAGCGGCTTCTTTAAGCGTAATGAGCAGTTCTTC
clone size: -; J gene: TRBJ1-3; D gene: -; V gene: TRBV5-1; CDR3 protein: CASSTRGSSGNTIYF; CDR3 DNA: TGCGCCAGCAGCACAAGGGGGTCCTCTGGAAACACCATATATTTT
clone size: -; J gene: TRBJ2-7; D gene: -; V gene: TRBV11-3; CDR3 protein: CASSLRDYEQYF; CDR3 DNA: TGTGCCAGCAGCTTGCGAGACTACGAGCAGTACTTC
clone size: -; J gene: TRBJ1-2; D gene: TRBD1; V gene: TRBV6-5; CDR3 protein: CASSYAGQGALGYTF; CDR3 DNA: TGTGCCAGCAGTTACGCTGGACAGGGGGCATTGGGCTACACCTTC
clone size: -; J gene: TRBJ2-7; D gene: -; V gene: TRBV5-1; CDR3 protein: CASSPEADTSYEQYF; CDR3 DNA: TGCGCCAGCAGCCCTGAGGCCGATACCTCCTACGAGCAGTACTTC
clone size: once; J gene: TRBJ2-5; D gene: -; V gene: TRBV7-8; CDR3 protein: CASSKTETQETQYF; CDR3 DNA: TGTGCCAGCAGCAAAACAGAGACCCAAGAGACCCAGTACTTC
clone size: -; J gene: TRBJ1-1; D gene: -; V gene: TRBV7-6; CDR3 protein: CASSSDRNTEAFF; CDR3 DNA: TGTGCCAGCAGCTCTGACAGGAACACTGAAGCTTTCTTT
clone size: -; J gene: TRBJ1-6; D gene: TRBD1; V gene: TRBV19; CDR3 protein: CASSRGQGANNSPLHF; CDR3 DNA: TGTGCCAGTAGTAGGGGACAGGGGGCAAATAATTCACCCCTCCACTTT
clone size: few; J gene: TRBJ2-2; D gene: -; V gene: TRBV2; CDR3 protein: CASSARVTGELFF; CDR3 DNA: TGTGCCAGCAGTGCCCGGGTCACCGGGGAGCTGTTTTTT
clone size: -; J gene: TRBJ1-5; D gene: TRBD1; V gene: TRBV30; CDR3 protein: CAWSPYRGISNQPQHF; CDR3 DNA: TGTGCCTGGAGTCCATACAGGGGGATCAGCAATCAGCCCCAGCATTTT
clone size: -; J gene: TRBJ2-5; D gene: TRBD1; V gene: TRBV27; CDR3 protein: CASSLLGQGGPKTQYF; CDR3 DNA: TGTGCCAGCAGTTTACTAGGACAGGGGGGCCCCAAGACCCAGTACTTC
clone size: -; J gene: TRBJ2-7; D gene: -; V gene: TRBV2; CDR3 protein: CASRATGLIHEQYF; CDR3 DNA: TGTGCCAGCAGAGCGACAGGATTAATCCACGAGCAGTACTTC
clone size: -; J gene: TRBJ2-6; D gene: -; V gene: TRBV9; CDR3 protein: CASSDPPGSPTLWANVLTF; CDR3 DNA: TGTGCCAGCAGCGACCCCCCAGGCAGTCCAACCCTCTGGGCCAACGTCCTGACTTTC
clone size: -; J gene: TRBJ1-5; D gene: TRBD1; V gene: TRBV11-3; CDR3 protein: CASSLVPPRSGTGSNQPQHF; CDR3 DNA: TGTGCCAGCAGCTTAGTCCCCCCCCGATCCGGGACAGGGAGCAATCAGCCCCAGCATTTT
clone size: -; J gene: TRBJ1-1; D gene: -; V gene: TRBV19; CDR3 protein: CASSRFMNTEAFF; CDR3 DNA: TGTGCCAGTAGTCGGTTTATGAACACTGAAGCTTTCTTT
clone size: -; J gene: TRBJ2-2; D gene: -; V gene: TRBV11-2; CDR3 protein: CASSSRLDTGELFF; CDR3 DNA: TGTGCCAGCAGTTCACGACTAGACACCGGGGAGCTGTTTTTT
clone size: few; J gene: TRBJ2-3; D gene: -; V gene: TRBV9; CDR3 protein: CASSDRVADTQYF; CDR3 DNA: TGTGCCAGCAGCGACAGGGTGGCAGATACGCAGTATTTT
clone size: few; J gene: TRBJ1-1; D gene: -; V gene: TRBV15; CDR3 protein: CATSSPRGVRIGAFF; CDR3 DNA: TGTGCCACCAGCAGCCCCCGGGGAGTTAGAATTGGTGCTTTCTTT
clone size: -; J gene: TRBJ1-5; D gene: -; V gene: TRBV6-2/TRBV6-3; CDR3 protein: CASSYGWDNNQPQHF; CDR3 DNA: TGTGCCAGCAGTTACGGGTGGGACAACAATCAGCCCCAGCATTTT
clone size: -; J gene: TRBJ2-7; D gene: TRBD1; V gene: TRBV19; CDR3 protein: CASSGTGTYEQYF; CDR3 DNA: TGTGCCAGTTCCGGGACAGGGACCTACGAGCAGTACTTC
clone size: -; J gene: TRBJ2-1; D gene: -; V gene: TRBV18; CDR3 protein: CASSPIQGATSGSYNEQFF; CDR3 DNA: TGTGCCAGCTCACCAATACAGGGGGCGACTAGCGGATCCTACAATGAGCAGTTCTTC
clone size: -; J gene: TRBJ1-5; D gene: TRBD1; V gene: TRBV27; CDR3 protein: CASSPFDRDNQPQHF; CDR3 DNA: TGTGCCAGCAGTCCATTCGACAGGGACAATCAGCCCCAGCATTTT
clone size: once; J gene: TRBJ2-5; D gene: TRBD1; V gene: TRBV19; CDR3 protein: CASSQLRGRETQYF; CDR3 DNA: TGTGCCAGTAGTCAACTAAGGGGGCGGGAGACCCAGTACTTC
clone size: -; J gene: TRBJ2-3; D gene: -; V gene: TRBV10-3; CDR3 protein: CAISPGASVSTDTQYF; CDR3 DNA: TGTGCCATCAGCCCCGGTGCTAGCGTGAGCACAGATACGCAGTATTTT
clone size: -; J gene: TRBJ2-3; D gene: TRBD2; V gene: TRBV9; CDR3 protein: CASSVGTSGRDTQYF; CDR3 DNA: TGTGCCAGCAGCGTCGGGACTAGCGGGAGAGATACGCAGTATTTT